These T cell receptor beta chains were read from a single sample in a study of blood T cell repertoires in COVID-19. Sequencing was performed with immunoSEQ multiplex PCR; in TCRdb, only in-frame clones are kept and a portion is missing. The sample lists some 250,000 clones, more than 70% seen once, with about 1% in the top ten. Sequencing was performed on peripheral blood. The receptors here all came from a woman aged 40 to 55 who had recovered from COVID-19. Each CDR3 is given with its conserved first and last residue. The D gene is left open where the match is weak. Clone size appears in some rows only: once, few, many, or a class for an expanded clone.

-	TRBV23-1	-	TRBJ1-5	TGCGCCAGCAGTCGGAGGGTAGGGTATCAGCCCCAGCATTTT	CASSRRVGYQPQHF
-	TRBV29-1	-	TRBJ1-5	TGCAGCGTGGGAGGGGGGTTGCAGCCCCAGCATTTT	CSVGGGLQPQHF
-	TRBV19	TRBD2	TRBJ2-3	TGTGCCAGTAGTACCACTAGCGGGAGGGTTACAGATACGCAGTATTTT	CASSTTSGRVTDTQYF
-	TRBV10-3	-	TRBJ1-2	TGTGCCGTGGGTACCGGGTCCTATGGCTACACCTTC	CAVGTGSYGYTF
-	TRBV10-2	TRBD1	TRBJ1-2	TGCGCCAGCAGTGACTGGACAGGGAAAAACTATGGCTACACCTTC	CASSDWTGKNYGYTF
-	TRBV6-5	-	TRBJ1-2	TGTGCCAGCAGTTATTTAGGGGCCGGCTACACCTTC	CASSYLGAGYTF
-	TRBV11-1	TRBD2	TRBJ2-1	TGTGCCAGCAGCCGCGGGGGGACGCCGACGAATGAGCAGTTCTTC	CASSRGGTPTNEQFF
once	TRBV6-2/TRBV6-3	-	TRBJ1-5	TGTGCCAGCAGCGGAAGGGGCGGGGGGAATCAGCCCCAGCATTTT	CASSGRGGGNQPQHF
-	TRBV24-1	TRBD2	TRBJ2-3	TGTGCCACCAGTGACCCGGGGCTAGCGGGAGGCCCAGATACGCAGTATTTT	CATSDPGLAGGPDTQYF
-	TRBV6-2/TRBV6-3	TRBD2	TRBJ2-3	TGTGCCAGCAGTACCCCGACTAGCGGGACGGATACGCAGTATTTT	CASSTPTSGTDTQYF
once	TRBV11-3	TRBD2	TRBJ2-4	TGTGCCAGCAGCCCCAGACGCGGGGGGGCTGGCAAAAACATTCAGTACTTC	CASSPRRGGAGKNIQYF
medium-sized	TRBV10-1	-	TRBJ1-2	TGCGCCAGCAGTGAGTCCCAGGGAGGAGGCTACACCTTC	CASSESQGGGYTF
-	TRBV27	TRBD2	TRBJ2-7	TGTGCCAGCAGCTCCATAAGCGGGAGCAGGAACGAGCAGTACTTC	CASSSISGSRNEQYF
-	TRBV30	TRBD1	TRBJ2-3	TGTGCCTGGAGGAATCAGGGGACAGGGGGGCAGTATTTT	CAWRNQGTGGQYF
once	TRBV4-1	-	TRBJ1-2	TGCGCCAGCAGCCAAGAGGCGCAGGCCCTCGACTATGGCTACACCTTC	CASSQEAQALDYGYTF
-	TRBV6-6	-	TRBJ1-6	TGTGCCAGCAGTACCGATGTGTCGGTCCGGTCACCCCTCCACTTT	CASSTDVSVRSPLHF
-	TRBV19	-	TRBJ2-2	TGTGCCAGTACCCCGCCCGGGGGGAACACCGGGGAGCTGTTTTTT	CASTPPGGNTGELFF
-	TRBV6-2/TRBV6-3	-	TRBJ2-7	TGTGCCAGCAGCCAGTGGGGGCAGCCCAGCGAGCAGTACTTC	CASSQWGQPSEQYF
-	TRBV7-3	TRBD2	TRBJ2-1	TGTGCCAGCAGCTTAGCTAGCGGGAGTGGTGAGCAGTTCTTC	CASSLASGSGEQFF
-	TRBV7-8	-	TRBJ2-7	TGTGCCAGCAGCTTAGTCGGGAGAGACGGGGAGCAGTACTTC	CASSLVGRDGEQYF
-	TRBV30	TRBD2	TRBJ2-3	TGTGCCTGGAGTTCCGGGCTCCAACTCGGACTAGCGGGAGGGCCGGATACGCAGTATTTT	CAWSSGLQLGLAGGPDTQYF
few	TRBV7-2	TRBD1	TRBJ2-7	TGTGCCAGCAGCCCCCGGACAGGCCGGCGGTACGAGCAGTACTTC	CASSPRTGRRYEQYF
-	TRBV30	-	TRBJ2-3	TGTGCCTGGAGTCGGGCGGGATGGTCGTATTTT	CAWSRAGWSYF
-	TRBV29-1	-	TRBJ2-5	TGCAGCGGGGGGGCAGAGGGGACCCAGTACTTC	CSGGAEGTQYF
-	TRBV27	TRBD1	TRBJ1-1	TGTGCCAGCAGTCCGATGACAGGGGGGTTTACTGAAGCTTTCTTT	CASSPMTGGFTEAFF
-	TRBV28	TRBD1	TRBJ1-2	TGTGCCAGCAGCGGGCCGGGACAGGGGGATGGCTACACCTTC	CASSGPGQGDGYTF
-	TRBV3-1/TRBV3-2	-	TRBJ1-5	TGTGCCAGCCGGGGAGGCTCTGGGCCCCAGCATTTT	CASRGGSGPQHF
-	TRBV6-5	-	TRBJ2-3	TGTGCCAGCAGCCCACTAGCTGGGTTCACAGATACGCAGTATTTT	CASSPLAGFTDTQYF
-	TRBV5-5	TRBD1	TRBJ1-2	TGTGCCAGCAGCCAAGGACAGGACTATGGCTACACCTTC	CASSQGQDYGYTF
-	TRBV6-2/TRBV6-3	TRBD2	TRBJ2-2	TGTGCCAGCAGTTACGGGGTAGCGGGAGCGGAGACCGGGGAGCTGTTTTTT	CASSYGVAGAETGELFF
-	TRBV10-3	-	TRBJ2-7	TGTGCCATCAGTGAGGGGCTCTACGAGCAGTACTTC	CAISEGLYEQYF
-	TRBV12-3/TRBV12-4	TRBD1	TRBJ1-5	TGTGCCAGCACCCAGGGGGCTCAGCCCCAGCATTTT	CASTQGAQPQHF
-	TRBV6-4	-	TRBJ2-2	TGTGCCAGCAGGAGGGCAGGGGCAGAGACCGGGGAGCTGTTTTTT	CASRRAGAETGELFF
-	TRBV21-1	-	TRBJ2-1	TGTGCCAGCAGCAAAGACGGCGGCAGCTCCTACAATGAGCAGTTCTTC	CASSKDGGSSYNEQFF
-	TRBV14	-	TRBJ2-1	TGTGCCAGCAGCCAACATGTGGCAGGCTACAATGAGCAGTTCTTC	CASSQHVAGYNEQFF
-	TRBV4-1	TRBD1	TRBJ2-5	TGCGCCAGCAGCCAACGACCGGGACAGGGGATTTATGAGACCCAGTACTTC	CASSQRPGQGIYETQYF
once	TRBV7-2	-	TRBJ2-5	TGTGCCAGCAGCTTAGCGCGGCAAGAGACCCAGTACTTC	CASSLARQETQYF
-	TRBV29-1	-	TRBJ1-2	TGCAGCGTTGCGTTATTGGGGGGGCGCGGCTACACCTTC	CSVALLGGRGYTF
-	TRBV27	-	TRBJ2-3	TGTGCCAGCAGTTTATGGGGCGACCCCACAGATACGCAGTATTTT	CASSLWGDPTDTQYF
-	TRBV24-1	-	TRBJ1-5	TGTGCCACCAGTGACCGCGGGGATCAGCCCCAGCATTTT	CATSDRGDQPQHF
few	TRBV4-1	-	TRBJ2-7	TGCGCCAGCAGCCAAGACAGGGAGTACTTC	CASSQDREYF
-	TRBV7-6	-	TRBJ2-5	TGTGCCAGCAGCTTAGTGGTGGCGGAACGCCAAGAGACCCAGTACTTC	CASSLVVAERQETQYF
-	TRBV10-3	TRBD1	TRBJ1-1	TGTGCCATCAGCAAGGGACAGGGGGCTAGGGCTGAAGCTTTCTTT	CAISKGQGARAEAFF
-	TRBV5-1	TRBD2	TRBJ2-1	TGCGCCAGCAGCTTGGAGGGGACTAGCGGGAGGTGGGGGACCTACAATGAGCAGTTCTTC	CASSLEGTSGRWGTYNEQFF
once	TRBV5-4	-	TRBJ2-7	TGTGCCAGCAGTCCCCAACCCCTCGGGGGATACGAGCAGTACTTC	CASSPQPLGGYEQYF
once	TRBV5-4	-	TRBJ1-3	TGTGCCAGCAGCTTGAGCCCCACGACGACGGGTTATTTT	CASSLSPTTTGYF
-	TRBV7-7	TRBD2	TRBJ2-1	TGTGCTAGCAGCTTACATTCCGGGACTAGCGGGCCCAATGAGCAGTTCTTC	CASSLHSGTSGPNEQFF
once	TRBV4-1	-	TRBJ2-2	TGCGCCAGCAGCCCATGGGGGCCTAGGGTCGGGGAGCTGTTTTTT	CASSPWGPRVGELFF
-	TRBV14	-	TRBJ1-1	TGTGCCAGCAGCAGGGGCGGAGGGGTCGGGACTGAAGCTTTCTTT	CASSRGGGVGTEAFF